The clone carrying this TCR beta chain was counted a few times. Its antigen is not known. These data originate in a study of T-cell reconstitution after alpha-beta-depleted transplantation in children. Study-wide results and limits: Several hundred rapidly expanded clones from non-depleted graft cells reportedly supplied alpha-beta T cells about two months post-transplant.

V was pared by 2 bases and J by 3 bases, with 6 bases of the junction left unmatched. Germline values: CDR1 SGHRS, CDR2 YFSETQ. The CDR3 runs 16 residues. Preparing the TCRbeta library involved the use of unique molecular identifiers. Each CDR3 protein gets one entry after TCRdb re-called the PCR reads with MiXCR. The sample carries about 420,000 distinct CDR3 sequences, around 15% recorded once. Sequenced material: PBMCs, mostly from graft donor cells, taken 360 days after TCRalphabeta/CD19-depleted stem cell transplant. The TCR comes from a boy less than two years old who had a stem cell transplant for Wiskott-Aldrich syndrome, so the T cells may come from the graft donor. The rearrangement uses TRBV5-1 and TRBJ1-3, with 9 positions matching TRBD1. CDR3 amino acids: CASSFEGQGNGNTIYF. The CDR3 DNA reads TGCGCCAGCAGCTTTGAGGGACAGGGTAATGGAAACACCATATATTTT.